A selection of T cell receptor beta chains follows, all from one sample in a study of T cell changes during pregnancy in multiple sclerosis. Sequencing used immunoSEQ multiplex PCR; TCRdb keeps in-frame clones, though not all of them. This table has about 84,000 clones, about 93% appearing once. This specimen consisted of peripheral blood, obtained in the second trimester of pregnancy. The origin of the receptors is a female donor in good health, enrolled as a control in a pregnancy study. CDR3s include the opening cysteine and the closing phenylalanine or tryptophan. The D gene is left open where the match is weak. Size values are once, few and many counts, or a class for expanded clones, and some rows have none.

TRBJ2-7 TRBV28 TRBD1 NA CASSLANRGEQYF TGTGCCAGCAGTTTAGCTAACAGGGGGGAGCAGTACTTC
TRBJ1-2 TRBV10-3 NA NA CAISETGGHYGYTF TGTGCCATCAGTGAGACGGGGGGACACTATGGCTACACCTTC
TRBJ2-3 TRBV4-1 NA NA CASSLLDTDTQYF TGCGCCAGCAGCCTCCTAGACACAGATACGCAGTATTTT
TRBJ2-2 TRBV9 TRBD1 NA CASSVSETGMDTGELFF TGTGCCAGCAGCGTCTCCGAGACAGGGATGGACACCGGGGAGCTGTTTTTT
TRBJ2-2 TRBV7-2 NA once CASSLIGGSPGELFF TGTGCCAGCAGCTTAATAGGAGGGTCCCCCGGGGAGCTGTTTTTT
TRBJ2-3 TRBV29-1 TRBD1 NA CSARQGATDTQYF TGCAGCGCCCGACAGGGGGCGACAGATACGCAGTATTTT
TRBJ2-7 TRBV5-1 NA NA CASSSSSEGYEQYF TGCGCCAGCAGCTCCTCGAGTGAGGGCTACGAGCAGTACTTC
TRBJ2-7 TRBV19 NA NA CASSIAGAYEQYF TGTGCCAGTAGTATAGCAGGGGCCTACGAGCAGTACTTC
TRBJ2-5 TRBV14 TRBD2 NA CASSPQRGGETQYF TGTGCCAGCAGCCCGCAGCGGGGGGGGGAGACCCAGTACTTC
TRBJ2-3 TRBV7-2 TRBD2 once CASSLMGGSGDTQYF TGTGCCAGCAGCTTAATGGGCGGGAGTGGTGATACGCAGTATTTT
TRBJ2-1 TRBV18 NA NA CASTPDLGYNEQFF TGTGCCAGCACCCCGGATCTAGGTTACAATGAGCAGTTCTTC
TRBJ1-1 TRBV5-1 NA NA CASSDSRMNTEAFF TGCGCCAGCAGCGATTCTAGAATGAACACTGAAGCTTTCTTT
TRBJ2-3 TRBV7-8 TRBD2 NA CASKERDPSTQYF TGTGCCAGCAAAGAGCGGGACCCGAGTACGCAGTATTTT
TRBJ2-1 TRBV10-3 NA NA CATHQADNEQFF TGTGCCACTCACCAAGCCGACAATGAGCAGTTCTTC
TRBJ1-1 TRBV27 TRBD1 NA CASSRQGFTEAFF TGTGCCAGCAGTCGACAGGGATTCACTGAAGCTTTCTTT
TRBJ2-1 TRBV6-1 NA NA CASSVRPQANEQFF TGTGCCAGCAGTGTCCGGCCCCAGGCTAATGAGCAGTTCTTC
TRBJ2-1 TRBV2 TRBD2 NA CALTGWSGSINEQFF TGTGCCCTTACTGGGTGGAGCGGGAGTATAAATGAGCAGTTCTTC
TRBJ1-4 TRBV11-2 TRBD1 NA CASSPVGQQGEKLFF TGTGCCAGCAGCCCAGTGGGACAGCAGGGAGAAAAACTGTTTTTT
TRBJ1-2 TRBV6-1 NA NA CASSAGGGNYGYTF TGTGCCAGCAGTGCGGGAGGGGGTAACTATGGCTACACCTTC
TRBJ2-3 TRBV11-2 NA NA CASSFIPEPDTQYF TGTGCCAGCAGCTTTATTCCAGAACCAGATACGCAGTATTTT
TRBJ2-1 TRBV7-2 NA once CASSFGGEQFF TGTGCCAGCAGCTTTGGCGGTGAGCAGTTCTTC
TRBJ2-7 TRBV4-1 NA NA CASSQDDSYEQYF TGCGCCAGCAGCCAAGATGACAGCTACGAGCAGTACTTC
TRBJ2-1 TRBV5-1 TRBD2 NA CASRLVLAGDNEQFF TGCGCCAGCAGACTGGTTCTAGCGGGGGACAATGAGCAGTTCTTC
TRBJ2-7 TRBV5-1 TRBD1 NA CASSQSLGQGPSYEQYF TGCGCCAGCAGTCAGAGCCTCGGACAGGGACCCTCCTACGAGCAGTACTTC
TRBJ2-5 TRBV5-1 TRBD1 NA CASRRDSNQETQYF TGCGCCAGCAGGAGGGACAGTAACCAAGAGACCCAGTACTTC
TRBJ2-7 TRBV7-9 NA NA CASSFLGGSSYEQYF TGTGCCAGCAGCTTTTTGGGGGGAAGCTCCTACGAGCAGTACTTC
TRBJ1-3 TRBV4-1 NA NA CASSDRDTVSGNTIYF TGCGCCAGCAGCGACCGGGACACGGTTTCTGGAAACACCATATATTTT